This TCR beta chain was profiled in a study of blood T cell repertoires in COVID-19. Study-level background: There were acute and convalescent COVID-19 samples, and they came from the United States, Italy and Spain. T cells, B-cell-depleted T cells, or PBMCs supplied cDNA or gDNA.

Under the authors' procedure: Researchers report that nucleated cell counts were estimated from reference gene primer amplification. Measured with immunoSEQ multiplex PCR; TCRdb has only the in-frame clones, and not every one. The DNA was the basis for D and trimming; V, J and clone size are from that table. The table lists some 300,000 clones, 70% to 90% of them singletons, with 6.3% in the top ten. Seattle's cohort entered during active infection and was followed longitudinally. The CDR3 has 13 amino acids. Trimming removed 0 bases at V and 6 bases at J, with 6 bases between. Germline loops: CDR1 WNHNN, CDR2 SYGVQD (reference sequence).

Sequenced material: peripheral blood. The chain joins TRBV10-1 to TRBJ1-5, with D uncertain. This sequence was found in a woman between 45 and 60 years old with COVID-19, enrolled during active disease. The CDR3 nucleotides read TGCGCCAGCAGTGAGTCGTCAGTTCAGCCCCAGCATTTT. This gives the protein CASSESSVQPQHF.